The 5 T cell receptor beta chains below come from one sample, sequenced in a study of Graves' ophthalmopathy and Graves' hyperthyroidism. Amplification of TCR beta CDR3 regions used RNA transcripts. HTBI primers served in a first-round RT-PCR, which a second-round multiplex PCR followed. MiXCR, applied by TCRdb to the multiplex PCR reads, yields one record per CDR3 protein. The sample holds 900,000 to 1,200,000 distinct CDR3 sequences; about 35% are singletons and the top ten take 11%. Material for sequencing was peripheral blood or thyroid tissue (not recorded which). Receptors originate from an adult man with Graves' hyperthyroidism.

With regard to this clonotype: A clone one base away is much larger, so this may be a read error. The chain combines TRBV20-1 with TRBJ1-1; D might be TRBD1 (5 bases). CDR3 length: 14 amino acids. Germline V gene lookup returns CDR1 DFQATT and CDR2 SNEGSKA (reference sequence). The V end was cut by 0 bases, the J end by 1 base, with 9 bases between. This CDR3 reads CSARDRDRNTEAFF. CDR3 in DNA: TGCAGTGCTAGAGACAGGGATAGGAACACTGAAGCTTTCTTT.

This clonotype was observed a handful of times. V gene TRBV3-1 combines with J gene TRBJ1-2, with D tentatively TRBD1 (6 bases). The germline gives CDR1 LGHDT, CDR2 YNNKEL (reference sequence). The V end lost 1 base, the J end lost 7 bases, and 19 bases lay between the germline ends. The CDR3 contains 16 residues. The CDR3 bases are TGTGCCAGCAGCCAAGCTTTCGGGGAGGGGGTTAGTGGCTACACCTTC. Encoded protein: CASSQAFGEGVSGYTF. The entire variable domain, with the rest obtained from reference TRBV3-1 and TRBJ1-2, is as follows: DTAVSQTPKYLVTQMGNDKSIKCEQNLGHDTMYWYKQDSKKFLKIMFSYNNKELIINETVPNRFSPKSPDKAHLNLHINSLELGDSAVYFCASSQAFGEGVSGYTFGSGTRLTVV.

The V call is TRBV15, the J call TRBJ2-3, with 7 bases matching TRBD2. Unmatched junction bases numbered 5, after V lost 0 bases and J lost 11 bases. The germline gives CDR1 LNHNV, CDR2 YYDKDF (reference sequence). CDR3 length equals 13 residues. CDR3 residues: CATSRDRAGEQYF. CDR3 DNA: TGTGCCACCAGCAGAGATCGCGCGGGGGAGCAGTATTTT.

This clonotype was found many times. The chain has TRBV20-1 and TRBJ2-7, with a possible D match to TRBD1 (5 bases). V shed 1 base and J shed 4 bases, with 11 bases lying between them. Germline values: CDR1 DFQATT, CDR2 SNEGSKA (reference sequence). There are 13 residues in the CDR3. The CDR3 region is CSARARVEYEQYF. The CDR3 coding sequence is TGCAGTGCTAGAGCCAGGGTAGAGTACGAGCAGTACTTC.

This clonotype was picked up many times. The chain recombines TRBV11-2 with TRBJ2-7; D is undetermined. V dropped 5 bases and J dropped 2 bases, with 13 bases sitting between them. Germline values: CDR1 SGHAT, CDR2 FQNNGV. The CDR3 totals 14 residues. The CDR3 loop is CASSNPGLAYEQYF. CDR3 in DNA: TGTGCCAGCAGCAACCCGGGCCTAGCCTACGAGCAGTACTTC.